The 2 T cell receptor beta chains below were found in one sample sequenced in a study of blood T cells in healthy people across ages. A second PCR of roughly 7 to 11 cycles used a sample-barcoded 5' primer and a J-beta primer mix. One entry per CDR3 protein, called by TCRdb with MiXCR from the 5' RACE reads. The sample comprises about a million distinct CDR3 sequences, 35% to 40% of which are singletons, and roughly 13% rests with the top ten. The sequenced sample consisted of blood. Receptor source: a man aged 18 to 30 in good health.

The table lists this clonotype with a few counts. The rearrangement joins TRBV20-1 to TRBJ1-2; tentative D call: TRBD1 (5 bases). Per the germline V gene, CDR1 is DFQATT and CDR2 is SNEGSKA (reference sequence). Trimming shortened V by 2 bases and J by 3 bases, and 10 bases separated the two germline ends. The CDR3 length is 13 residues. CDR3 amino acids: CSARSGWDYGYTF. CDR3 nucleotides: TGCAGTGCTAGATCAGGGTGGGACTATGGCTACACCTTC.

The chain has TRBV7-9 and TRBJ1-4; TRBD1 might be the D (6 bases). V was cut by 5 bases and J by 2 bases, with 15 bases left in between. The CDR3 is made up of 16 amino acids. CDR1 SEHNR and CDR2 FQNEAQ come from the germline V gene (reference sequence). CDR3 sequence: CASSPASGQTNEKLFF. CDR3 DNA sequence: TGTGCCAGCAGCCCCGCTTCCGGACAGACTAATGAAAAACTGTTTTTT.